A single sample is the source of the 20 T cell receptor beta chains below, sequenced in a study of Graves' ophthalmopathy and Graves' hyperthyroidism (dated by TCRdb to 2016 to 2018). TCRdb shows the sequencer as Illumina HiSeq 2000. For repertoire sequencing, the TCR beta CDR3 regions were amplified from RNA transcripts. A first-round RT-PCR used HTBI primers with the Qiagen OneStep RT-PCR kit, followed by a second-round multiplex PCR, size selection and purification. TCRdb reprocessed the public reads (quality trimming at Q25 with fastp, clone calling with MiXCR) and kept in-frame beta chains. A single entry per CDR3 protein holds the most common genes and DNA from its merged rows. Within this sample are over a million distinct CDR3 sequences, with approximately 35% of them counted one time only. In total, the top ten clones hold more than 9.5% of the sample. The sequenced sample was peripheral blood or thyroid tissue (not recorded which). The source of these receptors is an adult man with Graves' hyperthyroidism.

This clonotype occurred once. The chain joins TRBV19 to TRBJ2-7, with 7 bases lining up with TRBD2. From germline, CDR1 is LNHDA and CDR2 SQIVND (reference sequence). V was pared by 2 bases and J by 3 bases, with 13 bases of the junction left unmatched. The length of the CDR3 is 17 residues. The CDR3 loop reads CASSINLFRDYDYEQYF. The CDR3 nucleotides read TGTGCCAGTAGTATAAATCTGTTCCGGGACTACGACTACGAGCAGTACTTC.

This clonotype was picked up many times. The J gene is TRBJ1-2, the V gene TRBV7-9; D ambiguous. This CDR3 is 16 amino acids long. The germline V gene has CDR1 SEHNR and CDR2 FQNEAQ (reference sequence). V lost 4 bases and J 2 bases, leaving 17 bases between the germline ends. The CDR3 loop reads CASSSKTDPLNYGYTF. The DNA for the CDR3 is TGTGCCAGCAGCTCGAAGACCGATCCCCTGAACTATGGCTACACCTTC.

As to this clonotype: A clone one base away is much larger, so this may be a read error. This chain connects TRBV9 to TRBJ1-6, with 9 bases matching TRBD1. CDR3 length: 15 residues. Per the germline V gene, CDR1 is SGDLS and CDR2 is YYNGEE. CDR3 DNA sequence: TGTGTCAGCAGCGGGAGAGGACAGGGGAATTCACCCCTCCACTTT. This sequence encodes CVSSGRGQGNSPLHF. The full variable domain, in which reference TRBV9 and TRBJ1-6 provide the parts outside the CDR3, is DSGVTQTPKHLITATGQRVTLRCSPRSGDLSVYWYQQSLDQGLQFLIQYYNGEERAKGNILERFSAQQFPDLHSELNLSSLELGDSALYFCVSSGRGQGNSPLHFGNGTRLTVT.

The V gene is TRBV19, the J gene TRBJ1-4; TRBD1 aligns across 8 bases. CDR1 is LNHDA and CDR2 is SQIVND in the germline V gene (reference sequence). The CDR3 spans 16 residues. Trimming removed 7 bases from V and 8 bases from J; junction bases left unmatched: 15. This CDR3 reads CASNTKRTQGAEKLFF. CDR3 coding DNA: TGTGCCAGTAACACAAAACGGACTCAGGGGGCGGAAAAACTGTTTTTT.

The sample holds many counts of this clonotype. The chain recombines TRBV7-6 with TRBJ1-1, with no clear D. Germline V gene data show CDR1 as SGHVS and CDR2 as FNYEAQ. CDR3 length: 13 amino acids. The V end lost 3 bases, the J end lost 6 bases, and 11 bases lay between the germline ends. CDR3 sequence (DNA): TGTGCCAGCAGCTTCTTCCCAGGCGCTGAAGCTTTCTTT. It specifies CASSFFPGAEAFF.

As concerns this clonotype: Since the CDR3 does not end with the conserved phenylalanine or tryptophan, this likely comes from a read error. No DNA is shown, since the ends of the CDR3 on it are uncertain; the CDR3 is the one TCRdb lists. The CDR3: CASRGGTSNT. The chain uses TRBV7-9 and TRBJ2-7; the table gives TRBD2 as D, unverified against the DNA. CDR1 is SEHNR and CDR2 is FQNEAQ in the germline V gene (reference sequence). With termini counted, the CDR3 has 10 amino acids.

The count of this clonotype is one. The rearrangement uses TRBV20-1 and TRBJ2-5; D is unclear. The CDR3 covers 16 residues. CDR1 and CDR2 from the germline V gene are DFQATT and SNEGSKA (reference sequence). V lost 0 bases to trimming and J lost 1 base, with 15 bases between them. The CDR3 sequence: CSAREYSAKLQETQYF. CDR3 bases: TGCAGTGCTAGAGAGTATTCGGCAAAACTCCAAGAGACCCAGTACTTC.

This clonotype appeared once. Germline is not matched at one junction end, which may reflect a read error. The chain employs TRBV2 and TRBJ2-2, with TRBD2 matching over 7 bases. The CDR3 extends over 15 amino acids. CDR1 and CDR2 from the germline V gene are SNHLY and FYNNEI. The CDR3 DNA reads TGTGCCAGGAGTGATTCGGGAGCGGGGACCGGGGAGCTGTTTTTT. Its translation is CARSDSGAGTGELFF. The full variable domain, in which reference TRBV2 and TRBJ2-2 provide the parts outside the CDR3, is EPEVTQTPSHQVTQMGQEVILRCVPISNHLYFYWYRQILGQKVEFLVSFYNNEISEKSEIFDDQFSVERPDGSNFTLKIRSTKLEDSAMYFCARSDSGAGTGELFFGEGSRLTVL.

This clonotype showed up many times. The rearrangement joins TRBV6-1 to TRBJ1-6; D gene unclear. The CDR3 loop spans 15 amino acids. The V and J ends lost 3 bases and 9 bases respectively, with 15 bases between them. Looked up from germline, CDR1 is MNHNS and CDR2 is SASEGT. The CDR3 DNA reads TGTGCCAGCAGTGATGAGGCAGGAGGTGGTTCACCCCTCCACTTT. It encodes CASSDEAGGGSPLHF.

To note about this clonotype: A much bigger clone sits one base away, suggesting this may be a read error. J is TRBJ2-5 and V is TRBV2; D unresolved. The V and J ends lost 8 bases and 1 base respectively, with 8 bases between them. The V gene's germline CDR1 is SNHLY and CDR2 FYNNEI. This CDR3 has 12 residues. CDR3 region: CASDKLQETQYF. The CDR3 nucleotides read TGTGCCAGCGACAAGCTCCAAGAGACCCAGTACTTC.

For the CDR3, the DNA is TGTGCCAGCAGCTATGGACAGTTGGAGACCCAGTACTTC. Translation: CASSYGQLETQYF. V is TRBV3-1 and J is TRBJ2-5, with D maybe TRBD1 (6 bases). With 5 bases removed from V and 5 bases from J, the gap between germline ends came to 12 bases. The CDR3 totals 13 residues. Germline V gene data show CDR1 as LGHDT and CDR2 as YNNKEL (reference sequence).

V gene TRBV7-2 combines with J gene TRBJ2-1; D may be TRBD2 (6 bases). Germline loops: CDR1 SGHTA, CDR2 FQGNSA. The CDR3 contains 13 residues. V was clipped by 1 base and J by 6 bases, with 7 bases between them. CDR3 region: CASSLGLVNEQFF. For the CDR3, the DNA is TGTGCCAGCAGCTTAGGACTAGTCAATGAGCAGTTCTTC.

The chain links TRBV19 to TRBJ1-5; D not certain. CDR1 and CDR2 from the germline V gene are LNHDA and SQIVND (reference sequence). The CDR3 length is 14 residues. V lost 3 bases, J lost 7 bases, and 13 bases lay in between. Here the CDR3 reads CASSIFEGTQPQHF. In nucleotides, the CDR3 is TGTGCCAGTAGTATTTTTGAGGGTACCCAGCCCCAGCATTTT.

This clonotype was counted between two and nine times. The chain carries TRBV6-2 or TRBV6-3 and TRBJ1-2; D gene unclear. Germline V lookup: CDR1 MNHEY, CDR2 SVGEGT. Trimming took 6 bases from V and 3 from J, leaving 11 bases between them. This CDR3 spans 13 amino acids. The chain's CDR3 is CASRNGGYYGYTF. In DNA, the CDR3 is TGTGCCAGCAGAAACGGAGGGTACTATGGCTACACCTTC.

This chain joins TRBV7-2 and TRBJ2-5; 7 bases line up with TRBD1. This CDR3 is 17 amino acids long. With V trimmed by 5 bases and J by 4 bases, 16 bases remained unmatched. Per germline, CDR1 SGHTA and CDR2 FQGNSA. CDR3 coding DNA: TGTGCCAGCAGCGTGACAGGGTCTGTTGAAGCTTTAGAGACCCAGTACTTC. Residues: CASSVTGSVEALETQYF.

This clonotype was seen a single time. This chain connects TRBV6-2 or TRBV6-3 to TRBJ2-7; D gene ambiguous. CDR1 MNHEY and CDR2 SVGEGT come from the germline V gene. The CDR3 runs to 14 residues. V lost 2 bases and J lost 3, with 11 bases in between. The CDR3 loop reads CASSYPLRNYEQYF. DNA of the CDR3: TGTGCCAGCAGTTACCCACTGAGGAACTACGAGCAGTACTTC.

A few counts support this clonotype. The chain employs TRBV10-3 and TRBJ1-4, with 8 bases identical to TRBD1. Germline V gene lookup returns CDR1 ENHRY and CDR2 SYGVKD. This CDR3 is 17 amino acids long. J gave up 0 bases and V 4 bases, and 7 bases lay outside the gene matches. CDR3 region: CAISGTGGRSTNEKLFF. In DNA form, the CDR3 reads TGTGCCATCAGTGGAACAGGGGGAAGGTCAACTAATGAAAAACTGTTTTTT.

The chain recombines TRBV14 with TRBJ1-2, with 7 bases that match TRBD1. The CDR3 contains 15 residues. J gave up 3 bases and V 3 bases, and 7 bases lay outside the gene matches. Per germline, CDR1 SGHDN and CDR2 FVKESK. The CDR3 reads CASSHTGDGDYGYTF. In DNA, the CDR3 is TGTGCCAGCAGCCATACAGGGGACGGGGACTATGGCTACACCTTC.

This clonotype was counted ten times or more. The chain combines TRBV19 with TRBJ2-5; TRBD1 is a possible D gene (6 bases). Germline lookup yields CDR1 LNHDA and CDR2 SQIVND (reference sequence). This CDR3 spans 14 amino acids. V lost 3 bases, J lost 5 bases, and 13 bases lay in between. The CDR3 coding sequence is TGTGCCAGTAGTATCGGGCAGGGGATGGAGACCCAGTACTTC. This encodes CASSIGQGMETQYF.

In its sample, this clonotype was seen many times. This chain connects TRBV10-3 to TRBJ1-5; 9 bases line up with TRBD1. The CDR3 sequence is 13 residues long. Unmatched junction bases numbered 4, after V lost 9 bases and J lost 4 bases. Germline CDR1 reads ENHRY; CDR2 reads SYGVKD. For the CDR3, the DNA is TGTGCCATACAGGGGGCGGGTAATCAGCCCCAGCATTTT. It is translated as CAIQGAGNQPQHF.